This T cell receptor (beta chain) comes out of a study of cytomegalovirus exposure and HLA in healthy donors. CDR1 is MGHRA and CDR2 is YSYEKL in the germline V gene. Trimming took 1 base from V and 8 from J, leaving 8 bases between them. CDR3 length: 13 residues. 60 Vbeta and 13 Jbeta primers were used in PCR. The repertoire was sequenced with immunoSEQ multiplex PCR; TCRdb's copy has only in-frame clones and lacks some. The sample lists roughly 140,000 clones, roughly 82% occurring once. This clone was seen a few times. This TCR was recovered from a man aged 25 to 45 in good health and CMV-seropositive. The gene calls are TRBV4-1 and TRBJ1-4; maybe TRBD1 (5 bases). The sequencing input was PBMCs. DNA for the CDR3: TGCGCCAGCAGCCAAGTCCAGGGCGAAAAACTGTTTTTT. It specifies CASSQVQGEKLFF.